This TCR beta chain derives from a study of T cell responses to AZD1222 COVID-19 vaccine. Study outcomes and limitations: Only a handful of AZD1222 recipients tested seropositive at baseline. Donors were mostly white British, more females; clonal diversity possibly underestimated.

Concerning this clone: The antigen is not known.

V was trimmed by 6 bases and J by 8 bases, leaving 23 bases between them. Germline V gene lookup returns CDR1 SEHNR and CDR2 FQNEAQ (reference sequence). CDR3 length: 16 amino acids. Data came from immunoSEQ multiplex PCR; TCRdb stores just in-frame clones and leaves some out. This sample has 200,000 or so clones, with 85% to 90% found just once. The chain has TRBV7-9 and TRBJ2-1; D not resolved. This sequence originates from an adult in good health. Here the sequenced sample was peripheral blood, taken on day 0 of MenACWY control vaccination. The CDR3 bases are TGTGCCAGCAGACCCCAAACCATCTACAGTGGCGATGAGCAGTTCTTC. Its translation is CASRPQTIYSGDEQFF.